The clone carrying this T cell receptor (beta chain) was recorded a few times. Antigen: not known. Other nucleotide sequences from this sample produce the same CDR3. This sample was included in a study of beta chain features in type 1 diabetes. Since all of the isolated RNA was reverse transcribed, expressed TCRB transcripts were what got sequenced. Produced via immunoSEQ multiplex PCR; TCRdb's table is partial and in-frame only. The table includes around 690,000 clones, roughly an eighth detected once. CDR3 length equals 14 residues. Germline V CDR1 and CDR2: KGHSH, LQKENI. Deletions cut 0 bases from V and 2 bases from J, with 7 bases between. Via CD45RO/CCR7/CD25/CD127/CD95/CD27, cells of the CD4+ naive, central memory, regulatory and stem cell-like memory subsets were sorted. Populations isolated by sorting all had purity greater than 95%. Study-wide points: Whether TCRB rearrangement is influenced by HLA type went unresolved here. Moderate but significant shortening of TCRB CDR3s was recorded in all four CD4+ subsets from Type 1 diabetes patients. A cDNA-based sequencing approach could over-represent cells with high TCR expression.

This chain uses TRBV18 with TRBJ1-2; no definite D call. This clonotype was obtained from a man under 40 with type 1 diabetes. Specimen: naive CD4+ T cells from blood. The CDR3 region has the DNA TGTGCCAGCTCACCACCGGGTCAGAACTATGGCTACACCTTC. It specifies CASSPPGQNYGYTF.